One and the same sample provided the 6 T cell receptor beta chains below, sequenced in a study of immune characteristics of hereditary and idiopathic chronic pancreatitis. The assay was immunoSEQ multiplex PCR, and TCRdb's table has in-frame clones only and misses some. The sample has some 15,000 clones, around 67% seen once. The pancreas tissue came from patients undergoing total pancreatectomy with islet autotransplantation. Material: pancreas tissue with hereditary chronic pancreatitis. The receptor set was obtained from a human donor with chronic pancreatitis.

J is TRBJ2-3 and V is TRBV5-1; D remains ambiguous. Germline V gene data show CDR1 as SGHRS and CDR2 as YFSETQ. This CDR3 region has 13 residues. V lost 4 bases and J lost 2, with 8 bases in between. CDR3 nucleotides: TGCGCCAGCAGCGCAAACCCCACAGATACGCAGTATTTT. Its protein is CASSANPTDTQYF.

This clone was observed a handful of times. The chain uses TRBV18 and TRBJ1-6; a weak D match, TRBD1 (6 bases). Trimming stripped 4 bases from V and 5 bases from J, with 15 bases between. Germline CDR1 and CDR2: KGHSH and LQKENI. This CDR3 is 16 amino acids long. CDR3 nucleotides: TGTGCCAGCTCACAATCGAAACAGGGAAATAATTCACCCCTCCACTTT. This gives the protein CASSQSKQGNNSPLHF.

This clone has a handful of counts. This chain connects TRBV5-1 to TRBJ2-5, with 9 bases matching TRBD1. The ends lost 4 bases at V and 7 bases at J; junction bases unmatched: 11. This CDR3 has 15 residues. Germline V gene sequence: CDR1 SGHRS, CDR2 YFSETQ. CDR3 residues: CASSLLWTGEVTQYF. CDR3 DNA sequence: TGCGCCAGCAGCCTCCTCTGGACAGGGGAGGTGACCCAGTACTTC.

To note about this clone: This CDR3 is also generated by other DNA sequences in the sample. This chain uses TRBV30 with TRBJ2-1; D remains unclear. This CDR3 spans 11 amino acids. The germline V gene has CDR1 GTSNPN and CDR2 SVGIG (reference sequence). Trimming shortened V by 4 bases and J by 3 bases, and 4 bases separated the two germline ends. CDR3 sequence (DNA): TGTGCCTGGAACGGCTACAATGAGCAGTTCTTC. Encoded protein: CAWNGYNEQFF.

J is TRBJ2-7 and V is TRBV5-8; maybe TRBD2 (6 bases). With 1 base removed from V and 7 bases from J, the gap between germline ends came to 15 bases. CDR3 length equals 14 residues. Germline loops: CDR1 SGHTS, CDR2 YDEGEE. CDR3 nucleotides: TGTGCCAGCAGCTTGTATGTGGGAGGAAGGGAGCAGTACTTC. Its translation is CASSLYVGGREQYF.

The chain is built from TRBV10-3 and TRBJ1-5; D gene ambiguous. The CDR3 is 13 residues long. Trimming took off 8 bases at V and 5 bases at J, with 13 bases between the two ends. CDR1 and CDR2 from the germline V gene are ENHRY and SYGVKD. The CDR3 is CAIRLGLDQPQHF. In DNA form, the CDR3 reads TGTGCCATCCGTTTAGGATTGGATCAGCCCCAGCATTTT.